This T cell receptor (beta chain) was captured by sequencing in a study of blood T cell repertoires in COVID-19. This clone was counted only a few times. Germline V gene data show CDR1 as LGHNT and CDR2 as FRNRAP. Unmatched junction bases numbered 8, after V lost 1 base and J lost 3 bases. The CDR3 runs 17 residues. Some clones are missing from TCRdb's copy, which holds only in-frame ones; the method was immunoSEQ multiplex PCR. The profile covers 140,000 to 150,000 clones, with more than 75% appearing a single time and 35% to 40% taken by the ten largest. The sample was peripheral blood. This receptor was obtained from a man in his fifties or sixties who had recovered from COVID-19. This chain connects TRBV12-5 to TRBJ1-1; TRBD1 aligns across 10 bases. The CDR3 nucleotides read TGTGCTAGTGGTTTGGACGGGACAGGGGCCATCGACACTGAAGCTTTCTTT. Residues: CASGLDGTGAIDTEAFF. The whole variable domain, filled in from reference TRBV12-5 and TRBJ1-1, reads DARVTQTPRHKVTEMGQEVTMRCQPILGHNTVFWYRQTMMQGLELLAYFRNRAPLDDSGMPKDRFSAEMPDATLATLKIQPSEPRDSAVYFCASGLDGTGAIDTEAFFGQGTRLTVV.